The rows below give T cell receptor beta chains drawn from one sample of a study of shared T cell receptors in the human thymus. Here immunoSEQ multiplex PCR was the method, and the copy in TCRdb shows in-frame clones only, minus some. This table has about 400,000 clones, 85% to 95% appearing once. The sample taken for sequencing was thymocytes. The receptors stem from a human donor. CDR3s include the opening cysteine and the closing phenylalanine or tryptophan. A D gene is named only where the DNA matches it firmly. Rows may omit the clone size; those that give it use once, few, many or a size class.

V gene: TRBV11-3; clone size: NA; J gene: TRBJ1-3; D gene: NA; CDR3 DNA: TGTGCCAGCAGCCCGACGGGACACTTCTCTGGAAACACCATATATTTT; CDR3 protein: CASSPTGHFSGNTIYF
V gene: TRBV27; clone size: once; J gene: TRBJ2-3; D gene: TRBD2; CDR3 DNA: TGTGCCAGCAGGGATCTGGAGGGAGGGAGGGCTAGGGATACGCAGTATTTT; CDR3 protein: CASRDLEGGRARDTQYF
V gene: TRBV27; clone size: once; J gene: TRBJ1-1; D gene: NA; CDR3 DNA: TGTGCCAGCAGTTTAGCCAGGGGCACTGAAGCTTTCTTT; CDR3 protein: CASSLARGTEAFF
V gene: TRBV7-9; clone size: NA; J gene: TRBJ1-3; D gene: TRBD1; CDR3 DNA: TGTGCCAGCAGCACCCGGGACAGAAATCGAACCTCTGGAAACACCATATATTTT; CDR3 protein: CASSTRDRNRTSGNTIYF
V gene: TRBV27; clone size: once; J gene: TRBJ2-5; D gene: NA; CDR3 DNA: TGTGCCAGCAGTTTGGGGCAGGGCCGGGAGACCCAGTACTTC; CDR3 protein: CASSLGQGRETQYF
V gene: TRBV5-1; clone size: NA; J gene: TRBJ2-7; D gene: NA; CDR3 DNA: TGCGCCAGCAGCTGGAGTGGGGGAGGTGTGCCCTACGAGCAGTACTTC; CDR3 protein: CASSWSGGGVPYEQYF
V gene: TRBV28; clone size: few; J gene: TRBJ1-1; D gene: NA; CDR3 DNA: TGTGCCAGCAGTTTAGTGAATAGGGGGGGGACTGAAGCTTTCTTT; CDR3 protein: CASSLVNRGGTEAFF
V gene: TRBV6-6; clone size: NA; J gene: TRBJ2-3; D gene: NA; CDR3 DNA: TGTGCCAGCAGGGCTACCTGCCTCCACACAGATACGCAGTATTTT; CDR3 protein: CASRATCLHTDTQYF
V gene: TRBV27; clone size: NA; J gene: TRBJ2-1; D gene: NA; CDR3 DNA: TGTGCCAGCAGTCCAACCGGGACAATATGCAATGAGCAGTTCTTC; CDR3 protein: CASSPTGTICNEQFF
V gene: TRBV4-1; clone size: NA; J gene: TRBJ2-5; D gene: TRBD2; CDR3 DNA: TGCGCCAGCAGCCACTCTCGGACTAGCGGAAAAGAGACCCAGTACTTC; CDR3 protein: CASSHSRTSGKETQYF
V gene: TRBV13; clone size: NA; J gene: TRBJ2-5; D gene: TRBD2; CDR3 DNA: TGTGCCAGCAGCCCCGGGACTAGCGGGAGTAGGGGGGAGACCCAGTACTTC; CDR3 protein: CASSPGTSGSRGETQYF
V gene: TRBV10-2; clone size: NA; J gene: TRBJ1-6; D gene: TRBD1; CDR3 DNA: TGCGCCAGCATATCGCCAGGGGGCTATAATTCACCCCTCCACTTT; CDR3 protein: CASISPGGYNSPLHF
V gene: TRBV5-6; clone size: NA; J gene: TRBJ1-3; D gene: NA; CDR3 DNA: TGTGCCAGCAGCTTCAGTCTGGGGGCTGGAAACACCATATATTTT; CDR3 protein: CASSFSLGAGNTIYF
V gene: TRBV25-1; clone size: NA; J gene: TRBJ1-3; D gene: TRBD1; CDR3 DNA: TGTGCCAGCAGTGAAGGGGACAGGGGCCTTCGCTCTGGAAACACCATATATTTT; CDR3 protein: CASSEGDRGLRSGNTIYF
V gene: TRBV6-1; clone size: NA; J gene: TRBJ2-7; D gene: NA; CDR3 DNA: TGTGCCAGCAGTGAAGCGCAGGATTATCCCATTTTGGAGGAGCAGTACTTC; CDR3 protein: CASSEAQDYPILEEQYF
V gene: TRBV27; clone size: NA; J gene: TRBJ1-2; D gene: NA; CDR3 DNA: TGTGCCAGCAGTTTTGCTGAGTGGGGCTATGGCTACACCTTC; CDR3 protein: CASSFAEWGYGYTF
V gene: TRBV30; clone size: NA; J gene: TRBJ2-7; D gene: NA; CDR3 DNA: TGTGCCCGGACCGGGGGAGCGGACCCCTACGAGCAGTACTTC; CDR3 protein: CARTGGADPYEQYF
V gene: TRBV7-9; clone size: NA; J gene: TRBJ1-3; D gene: NA; CDR3 DNA: TGTGCCAGCAGCTCCGTCAGGGACTCTGGAAACACCATATATTTT; CDR3 protein: CASSSVRDSGNTIYF
V gene: TRBV2; clone size: NA; J gene: TRBJ1-5; D gene: TRBD1; CDR3 DNA: TGTGCCAGCAGGGACAGGTCCAATCAGCCCCAGCATTTT; CDR3 protein: CASRDRSNQPQHF
V gene: TRBV5-1; clone size: NA; J gene: TRBJ2-3; D gene: TRBD2; CDR3 DNA: TGCGCCAGCAGCTTGAACCGACTAGCGGGTTCTGATACGCAGTATTTT; CDR3 protein: CASSLNRLAGSDTQYF
V gene: TRBV5-6; clone size: NA; J gene: TRBJ1-2; D gene: NA; CDR3 DNA: TGTGCCAGCAGCTTCCAAAACAGGTCCGGCTACACCTTC; CDR3 protein: CASSFQNRSGYTF
V gene: TRBV18; clone size: NA; J gene: TRBJ2-7; D gene: TRBD1; CDR3 DNA: TGTGCCAGCTCCCGGGACAGATTCGTACCACCCTACGAGCAGTACTTC; CDR3 protein: CASSRDRFVPPYEQYF
V gene: TRBV2; clone size: NA; J gene: TRBJ2-7; D gene: NA; CDR3 DNA: TGTGCCAGCTCCTCCGAAAGTTACTACGAGCAGTACTTC; CDR3 protein: CASSSESYYEQYF
V gene: TRBV5-8; clone size: NA; J gene: TRBJ2-1; D gene: NA; CDR3 DNA: TGTGCCAGCAGCTTTAGGGACTGGGGTGATGCTGAGCAGTTCTTC; CDR3 protein: CASSFRDWGDAEQFF